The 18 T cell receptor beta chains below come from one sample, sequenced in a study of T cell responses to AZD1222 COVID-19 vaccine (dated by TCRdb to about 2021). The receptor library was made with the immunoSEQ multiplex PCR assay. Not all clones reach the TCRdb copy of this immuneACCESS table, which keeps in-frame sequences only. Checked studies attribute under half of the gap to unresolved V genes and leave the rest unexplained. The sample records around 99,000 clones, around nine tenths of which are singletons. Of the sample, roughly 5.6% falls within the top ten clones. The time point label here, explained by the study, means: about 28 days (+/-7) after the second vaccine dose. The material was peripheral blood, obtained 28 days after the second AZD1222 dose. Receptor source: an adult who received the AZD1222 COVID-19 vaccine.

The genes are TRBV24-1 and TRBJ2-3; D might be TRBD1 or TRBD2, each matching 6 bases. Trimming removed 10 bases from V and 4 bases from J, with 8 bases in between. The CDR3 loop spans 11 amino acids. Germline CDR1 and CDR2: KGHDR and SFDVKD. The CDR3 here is CATRGPDTQYF. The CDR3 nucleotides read TGTGCCACACGGGGGCCAGATACGCAGTATTTT.

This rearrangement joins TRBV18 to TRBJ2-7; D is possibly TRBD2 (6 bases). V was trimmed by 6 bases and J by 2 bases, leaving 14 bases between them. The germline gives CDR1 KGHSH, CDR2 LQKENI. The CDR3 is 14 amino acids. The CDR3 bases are TGTGCCAGCTCCACCGGAGGGGTCCCCTACGAGCAGTACTTC. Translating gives CASSTGGVPYEQYF.

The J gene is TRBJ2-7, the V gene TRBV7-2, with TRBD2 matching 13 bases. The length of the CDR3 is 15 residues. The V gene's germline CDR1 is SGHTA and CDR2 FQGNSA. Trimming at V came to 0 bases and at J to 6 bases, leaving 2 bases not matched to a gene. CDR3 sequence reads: CASSLARTSGSEQYF. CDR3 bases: TGTGCCAGCAGCTTAGCTAGGACTAGCGGGAGCGAGCAGTACTTC.

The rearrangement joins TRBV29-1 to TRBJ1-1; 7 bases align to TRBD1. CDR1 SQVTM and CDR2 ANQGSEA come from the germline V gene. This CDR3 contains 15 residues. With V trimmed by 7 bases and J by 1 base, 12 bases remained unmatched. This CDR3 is CSASIKAGGNTEAFF. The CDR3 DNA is TGCAGCGCCAGTATAAAGGCAGGGGGGAACACTGAAGCTTTCTTT.

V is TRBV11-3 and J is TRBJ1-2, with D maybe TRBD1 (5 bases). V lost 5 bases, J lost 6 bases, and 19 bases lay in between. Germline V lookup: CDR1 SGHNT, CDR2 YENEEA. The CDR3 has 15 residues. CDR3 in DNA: TGTGCCAGCAGCCTAATGGGACGGGTGAGGCATGGCTACACCTTC. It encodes CASSLMGRVRHGYTF.

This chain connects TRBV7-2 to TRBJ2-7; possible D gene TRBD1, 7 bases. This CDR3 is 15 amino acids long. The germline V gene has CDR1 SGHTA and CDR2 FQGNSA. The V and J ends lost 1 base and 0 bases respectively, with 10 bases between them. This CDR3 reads CASSLVRDSSYEQYF. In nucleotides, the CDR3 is TGTGCCAGCAGCTTAGTGCGGGACAGCTCCTACGAGCAGTACTTC.

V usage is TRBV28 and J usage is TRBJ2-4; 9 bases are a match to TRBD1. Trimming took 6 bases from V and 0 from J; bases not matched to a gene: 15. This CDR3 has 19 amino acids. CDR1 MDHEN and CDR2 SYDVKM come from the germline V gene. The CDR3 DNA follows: TGTGCCAGCAGATCTGGGGGACAGGGAGGGGCTATAGCCAAAAACATTCAGTACTTC. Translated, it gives CASRSGGQGGAIAKNIQYF.

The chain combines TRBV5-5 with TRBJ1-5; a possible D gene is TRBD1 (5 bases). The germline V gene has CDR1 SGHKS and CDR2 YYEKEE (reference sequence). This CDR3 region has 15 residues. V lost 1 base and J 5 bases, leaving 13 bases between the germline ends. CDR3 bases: TGTGCCAGCAGCTTGCGTGTGGGGGGGGATCAGCCCCAGCATTTT. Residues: CASSLRVGGDQPQHF.

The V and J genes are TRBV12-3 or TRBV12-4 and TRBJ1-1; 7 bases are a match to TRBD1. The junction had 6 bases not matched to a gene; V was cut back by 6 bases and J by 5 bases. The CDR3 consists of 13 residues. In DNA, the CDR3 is TGTGCCAGCAGCGCGACAGGGATGACTGAAGCTTTCTTT. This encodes CASSATGMTEAFF.

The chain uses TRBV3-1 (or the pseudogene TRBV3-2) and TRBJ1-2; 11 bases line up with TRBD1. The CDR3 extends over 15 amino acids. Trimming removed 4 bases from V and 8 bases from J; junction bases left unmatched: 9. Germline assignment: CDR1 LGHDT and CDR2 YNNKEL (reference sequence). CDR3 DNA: TGTGCCAGCAGCCTGTCCGGGACAGGGGGTTTAGGCTACACCTTC. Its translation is CASSLSGTGGLGYTF.

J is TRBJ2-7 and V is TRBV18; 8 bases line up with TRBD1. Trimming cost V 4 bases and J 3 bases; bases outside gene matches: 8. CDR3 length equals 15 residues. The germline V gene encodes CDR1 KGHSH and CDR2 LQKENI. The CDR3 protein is CASSRDRGDLYEQYF. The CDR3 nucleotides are TGTGCCAGCTCACGCGACAGGGGTGATCTCTACGAGCAGTACTTC.

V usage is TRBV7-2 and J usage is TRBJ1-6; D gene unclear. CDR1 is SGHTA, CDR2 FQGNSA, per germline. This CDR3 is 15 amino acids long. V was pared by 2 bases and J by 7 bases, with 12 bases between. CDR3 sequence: CASSLLQRRNSPLHF. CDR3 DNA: TGTGCCAGCAGCTTATTACAACGGCGGAATTCACCCCTCCACTTT.

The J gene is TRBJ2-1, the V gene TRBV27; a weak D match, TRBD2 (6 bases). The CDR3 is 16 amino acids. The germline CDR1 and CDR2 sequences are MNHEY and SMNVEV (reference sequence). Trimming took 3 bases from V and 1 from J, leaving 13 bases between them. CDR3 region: CASSFAGRLSYNEQFF. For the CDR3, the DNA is TGTGCCAGCAGTTTCGCAGGGAGGCTTTCCTACAATGAGCAGTTCTTC.

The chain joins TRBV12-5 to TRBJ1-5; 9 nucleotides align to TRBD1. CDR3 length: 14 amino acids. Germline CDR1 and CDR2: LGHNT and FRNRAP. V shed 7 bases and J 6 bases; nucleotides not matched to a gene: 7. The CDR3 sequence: CASATTGGGQPQHF. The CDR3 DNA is TGTGCTAGTGCCACGACAGGGGGGGGTCAGCCCCAGCATTTT.

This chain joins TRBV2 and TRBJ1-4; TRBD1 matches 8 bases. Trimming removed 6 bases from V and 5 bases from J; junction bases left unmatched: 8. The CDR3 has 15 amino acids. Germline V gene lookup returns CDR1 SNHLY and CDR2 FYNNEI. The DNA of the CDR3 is TGTGCCAGCAGACTAAGGACAGGGCCAAATGAAAAACTGTTTTTT. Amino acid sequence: CASRLRTGPNEKLFF.

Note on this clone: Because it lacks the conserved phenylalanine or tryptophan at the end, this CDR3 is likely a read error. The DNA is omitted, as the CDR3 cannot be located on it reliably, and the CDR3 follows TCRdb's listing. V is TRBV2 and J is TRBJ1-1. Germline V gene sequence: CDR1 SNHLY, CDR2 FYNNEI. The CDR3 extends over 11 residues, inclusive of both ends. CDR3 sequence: CASSVQGTALL.

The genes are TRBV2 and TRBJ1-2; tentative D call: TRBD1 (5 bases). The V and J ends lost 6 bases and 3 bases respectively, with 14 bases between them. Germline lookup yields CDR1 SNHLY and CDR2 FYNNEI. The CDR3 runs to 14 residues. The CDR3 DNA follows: TGTGCCAGCAGAAGCGAGGGGCTTTACTATGGCTACACCTTC. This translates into CASRSEGLYYGYTF.

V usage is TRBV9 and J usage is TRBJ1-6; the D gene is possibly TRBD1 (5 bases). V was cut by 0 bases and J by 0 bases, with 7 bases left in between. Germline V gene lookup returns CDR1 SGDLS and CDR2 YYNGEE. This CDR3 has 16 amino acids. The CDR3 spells CASSVGGSSYNSPLHF. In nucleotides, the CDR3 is TGTGCCAGCAGCGTAGGGGGGAGCTCCTATAATTCACCCCTCCACTTT.